Listed below are T cell receptor beta chains from one sample, sequenced in a study of post-analysis software for immune sequencing data. TCRdb re-derived calls from the PCR reads in MiXCR, one entry per CDR3 protein. The profile shows roughly 540,000 distinct CDR3 sequences, about a third of them singletons. The material sequenced was blood. The receptors stem from a girl between 2 and 17 years old with multiple sclerosis. CDR3s leave out the opening cysteine and the closing phenylalanine or tryptophan. Expanded clones get a size class; other rows say once, few or many, or leave the size out.

TRBV7-9,TRBJ2-5,once,ASSLVIGETETQY
TRBV6-1,TRBJ2-3,NA,ASNMDKGADTQY
TRBV9,TRBJ2-1,few,ASSVLGLAGYNEQF
TRBV6-1,TRBJ1-4,NA,ASSAPGTTNEKRF
TRBV5-8,TRBJ1-2,NA,ASSLDLGGDLRNYGYT
TRBV29-1,TRBJ2-1,NA,SVQDRGRENEQF
TRBV5-1,TRBJ1-1,NA,ASSNTGVNTEAF
TRBV20-1,TRBJ1-2,NA,GAYRGASKLYGYT
TRBV20-1,TRBJ2-1,many,SASGGVYNEQF
TRBV7-9,TRBJ2-5,many,ATTIYTLDLLGVTQY
TRBV6-6,TRBJ2-4,NA,ASSYSTFAGAKNIQY
TRBV6-5,TRBJ1-2,few,ASSYYGSGYGYT
TRBV6-5,TRBJ1-2,few,ASSSLPQGNYGYT
TRBV29-1,TRBJ2-3,few,SVEGSDTDTQY
TRBV5-4,NA,NA,ASSLVDRVGEQY
TRBV7-3,TRBJ2-1,NA,ASSLGQGLPYDEQF
TRBV10-3,TRBJ2-5,NA,AISKEGVQETQY
TRBV11-2,TRBJ2-1,NA,ASSSIQGRGNEQF